The clone carrying this T cell receptor beta chain was picked up one time. Antigen unknown. The entry originates in a study of long-term antiretroviral therapy in people with HIV. Study-wide points: After ART, diversity increased yet remained lower than transplant donor controls.

Survey level was the resolution at which the v3.0 immunoSEQ assay ran. The assay was immunoSEQ multiplex PCR, and TCRdb's table has in-frame clones only and misses some. The sample contains some 30,000 clones, just over 90% of which appear only once. Trimming stripped 2 bases from V and 13 bases from J, with 15 bases between. Germline-derived CDR1 and CDR2 are MNHEY and SVGAGI. This CDR3 is 14 amino acids long. About 1-11 million cryopreserved PBMC were held in samples before DNA extraction. The receptor's source is a man between 18 and 29 years old with HIV. This rearrangement joins TRBV6-5 to TRBJ2-6; a possible D gene is TRBD2 (5 bases). Specimen: unsorted PBMCs, collected 3.1 years after starting antiretroviral therapy. The CDR3 sequence is CASSYVSEREVLTF. CDR3 in DNA: TGTGCCAGCAGTTACGTTTCCGAAAGGGAGGTCCTGACTTTC.